Listed here is a single TCR beta chain. The antigen is unknown. The germline CDR1 and CDR2 sequences are ENHRY and SYGVKD. Trimming cost V 4 bases and J 1 base, with 10 bases left between them. The CDR3 is 15 amino acids. This entry comes from a study of T cell responses to AZD1222 COVID-19 vaccine. Libraries were prepared by immunoSEQ multiplex PCR; TCRdb keeps only in-frame clonotypes and omits some of them. Of 60,000 to 90,000 clones listed, around 86% were seen once; the top ten hold roughly 18%. Notes on the study in general: In a largely white British group with more females than males, clonal diversity was possibly underestimated. The number of AZD1222 recipients seropositive at baseline was only five to seven. Spike-wide vaccine-associated CD4 TCRs dominated at 160-218 and 743-854. Without day 14 samples, only post-peak T cell repertoires were studied.

The sequence derives from an adult who received the AZD1222 COVID-19 vaccine. The chain links TRBV10-3 to TRBJ2-2; D is perhaps TRBD1 (5 bases). This specimen consisted of peripheral blood, obtained 28 days after the second AZD1222 dose. DNA of the CDR3: TGTGCCATCAGTGGAAGGGGAAGGAACACCGGGGAGCTGTTTTTT. Its translation: CAISGRGRNTGELFF.